Detailed here is one TCR beta chain. Its antigen remains unidentified. This sample is part of a study of T cells after yellow fever vaccination. Study-level results: Subsequent to the booster, the majority of primary-vaccination clones reappeared (less than 97% CD4, 85% to 90% CD8). The CD4 compartment and the CD8 compartment contained a small share of clonotypes in common.

The CDR3 extends over 15 amino acids. CDR1 is LGHNA, CDR2 YNFKEQ, per germline. V shed 1 base and J shed 4 bases, with 13 bases lying between them. TCRdb itself ran the 5' RACE reads through MiXCR, one entry per CDR3 protein. The sample consists of more than 350,000 distinct CDR3 sequences, 11% of them appearing once. The chain recombines TRBV4-2 with TRBJ1-1; D may be TRBD1 (5 bases). The TCR comes from a man aged 18 to 30 who received the YFV17D yellow fever vaccine. Sequencing was performed on PBMCs, taken on the day of the first yellow fever vaccination. CDR3 DNA sequence: TGTGCCAGCAGCCAAGGCAAGGGCGGGGGCACTGAAGCTTTCTTT. Protein sequence: CASSQGKGGGTEAFF.